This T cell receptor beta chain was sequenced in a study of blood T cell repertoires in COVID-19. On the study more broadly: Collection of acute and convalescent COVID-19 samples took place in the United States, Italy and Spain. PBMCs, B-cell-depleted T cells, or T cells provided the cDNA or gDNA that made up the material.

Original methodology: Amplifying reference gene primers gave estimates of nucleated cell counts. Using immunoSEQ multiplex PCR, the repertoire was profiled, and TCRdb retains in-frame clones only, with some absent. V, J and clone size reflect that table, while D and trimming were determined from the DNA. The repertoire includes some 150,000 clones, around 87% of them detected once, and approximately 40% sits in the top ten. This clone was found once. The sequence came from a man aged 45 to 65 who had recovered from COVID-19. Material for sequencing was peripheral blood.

CDR3 protein: CASSAGTGGGGYTF. In DNA form, the CDR3 reads TGTGCCAGCAGCGCGGGGACAGGTGGGGGCGGCTACACCTTC. The rearrangement links TRBV7-9 to TRBJ1-2, with 8 bases aligning to TRBD1. This CDR3 is built from 14 residues. J was trimmed by 8 bases and V by 5 bases; bases with no gene match: 10. The germline V gene has CDR1 SEHNR and CDR2 FQNEAQ (reference sequence).